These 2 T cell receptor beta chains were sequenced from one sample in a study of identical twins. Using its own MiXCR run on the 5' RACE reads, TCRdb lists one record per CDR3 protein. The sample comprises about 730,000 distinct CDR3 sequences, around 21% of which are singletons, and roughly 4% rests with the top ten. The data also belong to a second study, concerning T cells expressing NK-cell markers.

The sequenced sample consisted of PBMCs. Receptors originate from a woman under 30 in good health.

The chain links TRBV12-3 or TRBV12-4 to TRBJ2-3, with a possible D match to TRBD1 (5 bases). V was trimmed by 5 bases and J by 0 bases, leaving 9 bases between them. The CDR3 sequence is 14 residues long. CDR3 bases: TGTGCCAGCAGTGGAGCAGGGAGCACAGATACGCAGTATTTT. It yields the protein CASSGAGSTDTQYF.

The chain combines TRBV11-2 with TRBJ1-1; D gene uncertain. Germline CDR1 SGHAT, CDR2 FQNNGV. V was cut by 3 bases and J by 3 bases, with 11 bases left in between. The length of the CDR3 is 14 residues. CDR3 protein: CASSFFAGDTEAFF. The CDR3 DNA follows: TGTGCCAGCAGCTTCTTTGCAGGAGACACTGAAGCTTTCTTT.